The 20 T cell receptor beta chains below were found in one sample sequenced in a study of human CD4 T cells and Enterobacteriaceae. Sequenced by immunoSEQ multiplex PCR; TCRdb stores in-frame clones only, minus some. The table includes around 26,000 clones, about four fifths detected once. All CD4+ cells other than CD45RA+CCR7+CD95- naive cells were sorted as memory, over 95% pure. Sequenced input: memory CD4+ T cells from blood. Every receptor here comes from a human donor in good health.

This chain uses TRBV11-3 with TRBJ2-1, with TRBD2 identical over 15 bases. Trimming removed 3 bases from V and 2 bases from J; junction bases left unmatched: 8. The CDR3 is 19 residues long. Germline V gene sequence: CDR1 SGHNT, CDR2 YENEEA. The CDR3, as DNA: TGTGCCAGCAGCTTGGGACTAGCGGGAGGAGGTTCTCCCTACAATGAGCAGTTCTTC. Its translation: CASSLGLAGGGSPYNEQFF.

This chain connects TRBV6-5 to TRBJ2-1; D not resolved. The CDR3 is 13 residues long. The V gene's germline CDR1 is MNHEY and CDR2 SVGAGI. The V end was cut by 5 bases, the J end by 10 bases, with 15 bases between. CDR3 in DNA: TGTGCCAGCAGTCCCCTGGGCCAACTGGAGCAGTTCTTC. It codes for CASSPLGQLEQFF.

CDR3 DNA: TGTGCCTGGAGTGTACTCAAGAGCACAGATACGCAGTATTTT. Translation: CAWSVLKSTDTQYF. V gene TRBV30 combines with J gene TRBJ2-3; D is unclear. The V end was cut by 0 bases, the J end by 0 bases, with 7 bases between. CDR1 is GTSNPN, CDR2 SVGIG, per germline (reference sequence). CDR3 length: 14 residues.

The chain is built from TRBV5-1 and TRBJ1-1; maybe TRBD1 (5 bases). Looked up from germline, CDR1 is SGHRS and CDR2 is YFSETQ. V dropped 0 bases and J dropped 5 bases, with 11 bases sitting between them. The CDR3 has 14 residues. The CDR3 spells CASSLVVRGTEAFF. CDR3 bases: TGCGCCAGCAGCTTGGTGGTCCGGGGGACTGAAGCTTTCTTT.

The V call is TRBV5-4, the J call TRBJ2-1, with TRBD2 matching over 10 bases. Germline assignment: CDR1 SGHNT and CDR2 YYREEE (reference sequence). The V and J ends lost 4 bases and 3 bases, in that order; junction bases with no gene match: 7. The CDR3 covers 16 residues. This chain's CDR3 is CASSRPGLAVYNEQFF. Here the CDR3 DNA reads TGTGCCAGCAGCCGTCCCGGACTAGCGGTCTACAATGAGCAGTTCTTC.

The chain recombines TRBV28 with TRBJ2-3, with a possible D match to TRBD2 (7 bases). V lost 3 bases and J lost 4, with 11 bases in between. The V gene's germline CDR1 is MDHEN and CDR2 SYDVKM. CDR3 length: 14 amino acids. The CDR3 sequence is CASSLGGRADTQYF. The DNA of the CDR3 is TGTGCCAGCAGTTTGGGGGGGCGCGCAGATACGCAGTATTTT.

The rearrangement joins TRBV28 to TRBJ2-2; D remains ambiguous. Trimming took 6 bases from V and 6 from J, leaving 11 bases between them. The CDR3 spans 13 residues. From germline, CDR1 is MDHEN and CDR2 SYDVKM. This CDR3 reads CASSAVVPGELFF. CDR3 DNA: TGTGCCAGCAGCGCCGTTGTTCCCGGGGAGCTGTTTTTT.

The chain carries TRBV29-1 and TRBJ1-4, with D possibly matching TRBD1 (6 bases). Trimming pared 3 bases from V and 8 bases from J, leaving 10 bases between. CDR1 is SQVTM and CDR2 is ANQGSEA in the germline V gene. The CDR3 extends over 12 amino acids. As DNA, the CDR3 is TGCAGCGTTGACAGGAGGGGGGAAAAACTGTTTTTT. This sequence encodes CSVDRRGEKLFF. Using reference TRBV29-1 and TRBJ1-4 for the parts outside the CDR3, the full variable domain is SAVISQKPSRDICQRGTSLTIQCQVDSQVTMMFWYRQQPGQSLTLIATANQGSEATYESGFVIDKFPISRPNLTFSTLTVSNMSPEDSSIYLCSVDRRGEKLFFGSGTQLSVL.

The chain employs TRBV7-9 and TRBJ2-3, with D possibly TRBD2 on 6 matching bases. CDR1 is SEHNR and CDR2 is FQNEAQ in the germline V gene (reference sequence). The CDR3 length is 17 residues. The ends were cut back, 6 bases at V and 10 bases at J, with 29 bases in the middle. The CDR3 loop reads CASSIIWSSAQYSAQYF. The CDR3 coding sequence is TGTGCCAGCAGTATAATATGGTCTAGCGCTCAGTACAGTGCGCAGTATTTT. Looking up the rest from reference TRBV7-9 and TRBJ2-3 gives the full variable domain: DTGVSQNPRHKITKRGQNVTFRCDPISEHNRLYWYRQTLGQGPEFLTYFQNEAQLEKSRLLSDRFSAERPKGSFSTLEIQRTEQGDSAMYLCASSIIWSSAQYSAQYFGPGTRLTVL.

The V and J genes are TRBV5-5 and TRBJ1-1; D not resolved. CDR1 and CDR2 (germline): SGHKS, YYEKEE (reference sequence). This CDR3 region has 13 residues. Between the trimmed V and J ends, which lost 4 bases and 1 base, there was a span of 8 bases. CDR3 in amino acids: CASSGHENTEAFF. CDR3 sequence (DNA): TGTGCCAGCAGCGGGCACGAGAACACTGAAGCTTTCTTT.

This rearrangement joins TRBV5-1 to TRBJ1-4; D gene unclear. Germline V gene lookup returns CDR1 SGHRS and CDR2 YFSETQ. Trimming took 1 base from V and 2 from J, leaving 12 bases between them. The CDR3 has 16 amino acids. The CDR3 loop reads CASSLSPAGTNEKLFF. Written as DNA, the CDR3 is TGCGCCAGCAGCTTGAGCCCGGCAGGCACTAATGAAAAACTGTTTTTT.

V is TRBV7-2 and J is TRBJ2-5; possibly TRBD2 for D (5 bases). V dropped 5 bases and J dropped 1 base, with 14 bases sitting between them. Germline lookup yields CDR1 SGHTA and CDR2 FQGNSA. The CDR3 loop spans 15 amino acids. The CDR3 here is CASSPGRRTQETQYF. The CDR3 bases are TGTGCCAGCAGCCCCGGACGGAGGACCCAAGAGACCCAGTACTTC.

The chain links TRBV5-4 to TRBJ2-7; 9 bases are a match to TRBD1. J was trimmed by 5 bases and V by 3 bases; bases with no gene match: 9. CDR1 and CDR2 from the germline V gene are SGHNT and YYREEE (reference sequence). The CDR3 loop spans 15 amino acids. Written as DNA, the CDR3 is TGTGCCAGCAGCTCCATTTTGGACAGGGGCAACGAGCAGTACTTC. It translates to CASSSILDRGNEQYF.

As to this clone: A single base separates this from a much larger clone, so it may be a read error. This sequence joins TRBV7-2 and TRBJ2-5, with D unresolved. The CDR3 consists of 11 residues. Germline values: CDR1 SGHTA, CDR2 FQGNSA. V dropped 8 bases and J dropped 1 base, with 5 bases sitting between them. The chain's CDR3 is CASGLQETQYF. The DNA of the CDR3 is TGTGCCAGCGGCCTCCAAGAGACCCAGTACTTC.

The chain has TRBV29-1 and TRBJ2-1; a possible D gene is TRBD2 (5 bases). The CDR3 runs to 13 residues. Trimming cost V 7 bases and J 4 bases, with 14 bases left between them. Germline lookup yields CDR1 SQVTM and CDR2 ANQGSEA. CDR3 DNA: TGCAGCGCCCGACTAACGGGGTACAATGAGCAGTTCTTC. It specifies CSARLTGYNEQFF.

To note about this clone: A junction boundary mismatches the germline segment, possibly from a read error. The chain combines TRBV7-9 with TRBJ2-7; D unresolved. CDR3 length: 14 amino acids. Germline loops: CDR1 SEHNR, CDR2 FQNEAQ (reference sequence). The chain's CDR3 is CASSLGASFVQQHF. CDR3 DNA: TGTGCCAGCAGCTTAGGGGCATCCTTTGTTCAGCAGCACTTC.

This clone occurred once. This rearrangement joins TRBV19 to TRBJ2-7; D not resolved. The germline V gene has CDR1 LNHDA and CDR2 SQIVND (reference sequence). Trimming removed 7 bases from V and 3 bases from J, with 10 bases in between. The CDR3 is 12 amino acids. The chain's CDR3 is CASTFPHYEQYF. In DNA form, the CDR3 reads TGTGCCAGTACCTTCCCACACTACGAGCAGTACTTC. Filled out from reference TRBV19 and TRBJ2-7, the complete variable domain reads DGGITQSPKYLFRKEGQNVTLSCEQNLNHDAMYWYRQDPGQGLRLIYYSQIVNDFQKGDIAEGYSVSREKKESFPLTVTSAQKNPTAFYLCASTFPHYEQYFGPGTRLTVT.

The rearrangement joins TRBV5-4 to TRBJ2-7, with 7 bases that match TRBD1. V shed 0 bases, J shed 3 bases, and the junction held 9 bases outside the gene matches. This CDR3 region has 16 residues. Germline CDR1 reads SGHNT; CDR2 reads YYREEE (reference sequence). This CDR3 is CASSLGGGIELYEQYF. The CDR3 DNA sequence: TGTGCCAGCAGCTTGGGAGGGGGCATCGAACTCTACGAGCAGTACTTC.

The J gene is TRBJ1-5, the V gene TRBV19; D perhaps matches TRBD1 (6 bases). The CDR3 is 16 amino acids. The germline CDR1 and CDR2 sequences are LNHDA and SQIVND (reference sequence). V gave up 5 bases and J gave up 0 bases, with 14 bases separating them. CDR3 coding DNA: TGTGCCAGTAGTGGACAGCGCGAATATAGCAATCAGCCCCAGCATTTT. Amino acid sequence: CASSGQREYSNQPQHF.

In this sample, this clone turned up a few times. The gene calls are TRBV4-2 and TRBJ1-1; D gene ambiguous. This CDR3 contains 13 residues. Germline CDR1 is LGHNA and CDR2 is YNFKEQ. Trimming stripped 8 bases from V and 0 bases from J, with 10 bases between. The CDR3 region is CASRRSLNTEAFF. CDR3 nucleotides: TGTGCCAGCCGGAGGTCTCTGAACACTGAAGCTTTCTTT.